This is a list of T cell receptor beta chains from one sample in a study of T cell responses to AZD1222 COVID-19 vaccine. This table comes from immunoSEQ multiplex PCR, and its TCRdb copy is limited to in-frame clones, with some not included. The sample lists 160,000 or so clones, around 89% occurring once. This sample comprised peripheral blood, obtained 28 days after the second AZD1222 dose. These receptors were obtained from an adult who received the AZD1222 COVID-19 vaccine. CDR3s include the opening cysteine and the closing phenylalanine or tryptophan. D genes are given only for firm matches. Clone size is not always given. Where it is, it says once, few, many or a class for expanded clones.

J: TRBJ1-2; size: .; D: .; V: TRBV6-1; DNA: TGTGCCAGCAGTGCTAGTATGGCAGCAATCGTCTATGGCTACACCTTC; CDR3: CASSASMAAIVYGYTF
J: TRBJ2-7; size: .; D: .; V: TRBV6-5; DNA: TGTGCCAGCAGTTTCACAGGGAACGAGCAGTACTTC; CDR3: CASSFTGNEQYF
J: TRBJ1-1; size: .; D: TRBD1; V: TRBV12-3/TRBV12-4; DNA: TGTGCCAGCACTTTACAGGGGGCCACTGAAGCTTTCTTT; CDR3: CASTLQGATEAFF
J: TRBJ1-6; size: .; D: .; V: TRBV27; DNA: TGTGCCAGCAGTTTATCAGGGCGGGCTTCACCCCTCCACTTT; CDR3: CASSLSGRASPLHF
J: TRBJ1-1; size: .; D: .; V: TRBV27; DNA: TGTGCCAGCAGGTCAGGACCGTGGAACACTGAAGCTTTCTTT; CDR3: CASRSGPWNTEAFF
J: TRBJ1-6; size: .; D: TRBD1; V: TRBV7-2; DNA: TGTGCCAGCACCCAGGGGGCTGGGAATTCACCCCTCCACTTT; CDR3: CASTQGAGNSPLHF
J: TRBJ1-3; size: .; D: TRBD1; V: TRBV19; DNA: TGTGCCAGTAGACAGGGGATCTCTGGAAACACCATATATTTT; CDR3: CASRQGISGNTIYF
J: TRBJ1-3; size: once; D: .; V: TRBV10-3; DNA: TGTGCCATCAGTGACCCGGGACAAGTATCTGGAAACACCATATATTTT; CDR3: CAISDPGQVSGNTIYF
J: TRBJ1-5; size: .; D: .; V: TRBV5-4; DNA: TGTGCCAGCAGCGAATCAGGGAATAGCAATCAGCCCCAGCATTTT; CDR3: CASSESGNSNQPQHF
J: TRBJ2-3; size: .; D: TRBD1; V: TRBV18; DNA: TGTGCCAGCTCACCTTCGCGACAGGGGGCTTTGCGGGCAGATACGCAGTATTTT; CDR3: CASSPSRQGALRADTQYF
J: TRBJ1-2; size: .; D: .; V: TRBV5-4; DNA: TGTGCCAGCAGCTTGATGGGCGCAGGCTATGGCTACACCTTC; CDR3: CASSLMGAGYGYTF
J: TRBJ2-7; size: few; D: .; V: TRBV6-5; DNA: TGTGCCAGCAGTCAACCGGGAGCTCCCTACGAGCAGTACTTC; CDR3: CASSQPGAPYEQYF
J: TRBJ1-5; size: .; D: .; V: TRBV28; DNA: TGTGCCAGCAGCACGCCGATCGGCAATCAGCCCCAGCATTTT; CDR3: CASSTPIGNQPQHF
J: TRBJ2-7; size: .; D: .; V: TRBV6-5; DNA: TGTGCCAGCAGTTATGGACCTTACGAGCAGTACTTC; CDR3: CASSYGPYEQYF